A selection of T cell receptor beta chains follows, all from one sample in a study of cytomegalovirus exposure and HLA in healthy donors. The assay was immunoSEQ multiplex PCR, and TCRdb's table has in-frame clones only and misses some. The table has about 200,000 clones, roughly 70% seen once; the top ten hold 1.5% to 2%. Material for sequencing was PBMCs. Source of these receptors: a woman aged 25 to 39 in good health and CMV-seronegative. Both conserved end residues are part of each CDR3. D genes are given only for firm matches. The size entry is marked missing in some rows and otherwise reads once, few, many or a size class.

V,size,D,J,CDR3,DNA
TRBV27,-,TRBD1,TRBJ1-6,CASSLSAPRTGGRTPLHF,TGTGCCAGCAGTTTATCCGCCCCTAGGACAGGGGGCCGGACACCCCTCCACTTT
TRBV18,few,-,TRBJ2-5,CASSPRKVAEETQYF,TGTGCCAGCTCACCGAGGAAGGTAGCGGAAGAGACCCAGTACTTC
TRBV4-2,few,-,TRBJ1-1,CASSQDLEGWSTEAFF,TGTGCCAGCAGCCAAGATCTGGAGGGTTGGAGCACTGAAGCTTTCTTT
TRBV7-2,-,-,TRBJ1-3,CASSFRRGTGNTIYF,TGTGCCAGCAGCTTTAGGCGGGGGACTGGAAACACCATATATTTT
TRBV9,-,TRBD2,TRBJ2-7,CASSPRGLKIYEQYF,TGTGCCAGCAGCCCACGGGGACTAAAGATCTACGAGCAGTACTTC
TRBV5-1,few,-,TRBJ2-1,CASSLYLANSYNEQFF,TGCGCCAGCAGCTTGTACCTAGCGAACTCCTACAATGAGCAGTTCTTC
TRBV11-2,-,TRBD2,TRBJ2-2,CASSLTSGSPGELFF,TGTGCCAGCAGCTTGACTAGCGGGAGTCCCGGGGAGCTGTTTTTT
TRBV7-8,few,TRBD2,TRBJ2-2,CASSLASTSGANTGELFF,TGTGCCAGCAGCTTAGCCTCAACTAGCGGGGCGAACACCGGGGAGCTGTTTTTT
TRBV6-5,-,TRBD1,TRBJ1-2,CASSRDRAPYYGYTF,TGTGCCAGCAGTAGGGACAGGGCTCCCTACTATGGCTACACCTTC
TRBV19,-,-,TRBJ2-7,CASSTGHFYEQYF,TGTGCCAGTAGCACAGGACACTTCTACGAGCAGTACTTC
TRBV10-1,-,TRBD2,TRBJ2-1,CASKTGGFSYNEQFF,TGCGCCAGCAAGACGGGGGGTTTTTCCTACAATGAGCAGTTCTTC
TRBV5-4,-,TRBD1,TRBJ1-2,CASSPSTGGYGYTF,TGTGCCAGCAGCCCATCCACAGGGGGCTATGGCTACACCTTC
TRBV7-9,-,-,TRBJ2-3,CASSGGDRRDGTDTQYF,TGTGCCAGCAGCGGGGGGGACAGGAGGGATGGGACAGATACGCAGTATTTT
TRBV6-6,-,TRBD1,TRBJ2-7,CASSYSLTGGSYEQYF,TGTGCCAGCAGTTACTCTTTGACAGGGGGCTCCTACGAGCAGTACTTC
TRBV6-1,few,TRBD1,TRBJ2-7,CASSEALLGQGGYEQYF,TGTGCCAGCAGTGAAGCGCTTTTGGGACAGGGGGGCTACGAGCAGTACTTC
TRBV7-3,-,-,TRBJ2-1,CASSLGVGANEQFF,TGTGCCAGCAGCTTAGGGGTGGGAGCGAATGAGCAGTTCTTC
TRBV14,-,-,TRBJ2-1,CASSQLASGVSYNEQFF,TGTGCCAGCAGCCAACTGGCCTCGGGGGTATCATACAATGAGCAGTTCTTC
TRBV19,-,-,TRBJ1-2,CASSLWRGPANYGYTF,TGTGCCAGTAGTCTTTGGAGGGGACCAGCTAACTATGGCTACACCTTC
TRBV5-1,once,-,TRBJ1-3,CASSPMGPRGRLSGNTIYF,TGCGCCAGCAGCCCTATGGGGCCAAGGGGAAGACTCTCTGGAAACACCATATATTTT
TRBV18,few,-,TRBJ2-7,CASSPESSYEQYF,TGTGCCAGCTCACCCGAGAGCTCCTACGAGCAGTACTTC
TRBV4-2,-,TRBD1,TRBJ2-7,CASSQPFGDSYRREQYF,TGTGCCAGCAGCCAACCCTTTGGGGACAGCTATCGGAGAGAGCAGTACTTC
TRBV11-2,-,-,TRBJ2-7,CASSPNAGTAYEQYF,TGTGCCAGCAGCCCGAACGCGGGTACAGCCTACGAGCAGTACTTC
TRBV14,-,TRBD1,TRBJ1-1,CASSQESRTGRTEAFF,TGTGCCAGCAGCCAAGAGTCCCGGACAGGGCGAACTGAAGCTTTCTTT
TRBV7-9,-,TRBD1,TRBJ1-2,CASSHYGQELYGYTF,TGTGCCAGCAGCCACTACGGACAGGAACTCTATGGCTACACCTTC
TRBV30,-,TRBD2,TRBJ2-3,CAWRGGSGASTDTQYF,TGTGCCTGGAGGGGGGGTAGCGGGGCCAGCACAGATACGCAGTATTTT
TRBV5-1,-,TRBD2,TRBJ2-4,CASSPDSGGGIQYF,TGCGCCAGCAGCCCCGATAGCGGGGGGGGTATTCAGTACTTC
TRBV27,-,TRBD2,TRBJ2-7,CASSLSLAGAYEQYF,TGTGCCAGCAGTTTATCTCTAGCGGGGGCCTACGAGCAGTACTTC
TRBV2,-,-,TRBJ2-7,CASSVDTSNPYEQYF,TGTGCCAGCAGCGTTGACACTTCCAACCCCTACGAGCAGTACTTC
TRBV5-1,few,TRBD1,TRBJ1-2,CASSSGQINYGYTF,TGCGCCAGCAGCTCGGGACAGATTAACTATGGCTACACCTTC
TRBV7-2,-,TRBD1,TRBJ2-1,CASSLVGTGSYNEQFF,TGTGCCAGCAGCTTAGTCGGGACAGGGTCCTACAATGAGCAGTTCTTC
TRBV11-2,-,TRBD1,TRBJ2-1,CASSLLDRDDEQFF,TGTGCCAGCAGCCTATTAGACAGGGACGATGAGCAGTTCTTC
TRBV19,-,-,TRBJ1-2,CASQPTGGIYGYTF,TGTGCCAGCCAACCCACGGGAGGGATCTATGGCTACACCTTC
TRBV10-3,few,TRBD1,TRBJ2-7,CAIHRDSYEQYF,TGTGCCATTCACCGGGACAGCTACGAGCAGTACTTC
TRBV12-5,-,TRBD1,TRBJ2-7,CASGSLQGLRYEQYF,TGTGCTAGTGGCTCTCTACAGGGGTTACGCTACGAGCAGTACTTC
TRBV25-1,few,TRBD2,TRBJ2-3,CASSPRTSGTTDTQYF,TGTGCCAGCAGCCCGAGGACTAGCGGGACCACAGATACGCAGTATTTT
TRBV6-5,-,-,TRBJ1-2,CASSYATYGNYGYTF,TGTGCCAGCAGTTACGCAACTTACGGGAACTATGGCTACACCTTC
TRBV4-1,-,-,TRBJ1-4,CASSNKRLQMGRMEATNEKLFF,TGCGCCAGCAGCAACAAAAGATTACAAATGGGCCGCATGGAAGCAACTAATGAAAAACTGTTTTTT
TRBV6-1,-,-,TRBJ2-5,CASSYGVGQKTQYF,TGTGCCAGCAGCTACGGGGTCGGACAGAAGACCCAGTACTTC
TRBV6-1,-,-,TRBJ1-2,CASSGFGRVDTF,TGTGCCAGCAGTGGTTTTGGCAGGGTAGACACCTTC
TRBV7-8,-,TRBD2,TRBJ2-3,CASSLGGRYTDTQYF,TGTGCCAGCAGCTTAGGCGGGAGATACACAGATACGCAGTATTTT
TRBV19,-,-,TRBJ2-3,CASSISRQMGDTQYF,TGTGCCAGTAGTATATCTCGACAGATGGGAGATACGCAGTATTTT